The 22 T cell receptor beta chains below all came from one sample that was sequenced in a study of lymphopenia after photon versus proton radiotherapy. Repertoires were generated with immunoSEQ multiplex PCR, while TCRdb's copy carries only in-frame clones and drops some. The sample yields about 50,000 clones, roughly 90% seen once. Sequences were derived from peripheral blood, sampled from a patient treated with photon-based radiotherapy. The receptors were sampled from a middle-aged woman with cholangiocarcinoma.

This clone was seen once. The chain combines TRBV23-1 with TRBJ2-3, with D unclear. TRBV23-1 falls under the ORF class, with uncertain function. The CDR3 loop spans 16 amino acids. The V and J ends lost 0 bases and 8 bases respectively, with 18 bases between them. The CDR3 spells CASSQSRSQFSGTQYF. The CDR3 DNA is TGCGCCAGCAGTCAATCGAGGTCTCAGTTTAGTGGTACGCAGTATTTT.

This clone appeared a single time. The V gene is TRBV9, the J gene TRBJ2-3; the match to TRBD2 covers 11 bases. V shed 6 bases, J shed 2 bases, and the junction held 8 bases outside the gene matches. CDR3 size: 16 residues. Per germline, CDR1 SGDLS and CDR2 YYNGEE. The CDR3 protein is CASTRLAGLNTDTQYF. CDR3 nucleotide sequence: TGTGCCAGCACAAGACTAGCGGGATTGAACACAGATACGCAGTATTTT.

The chain links TRBV28 to TRBJ1-1, with 9 bases aligning to TRBD1. CDR3 length equals 15 residues. Trimming cost V 4 bases and J 1 base; bases outside gene matches: 4. From germline, CDR1 is MDHEN and CDR2 SYDVKM. The CDR3: CASSSPGQGNTEAFF. DNA of the CDR3: TGTGCCAGCAGTTCCCCGGGACAGGGGAACACTGAAGCTTTCTTT.

This chain connects TRBV9 to TRBJ2-3; 8 positions match TRBD1. CDR1 is SGDLS, CDR2 YYNGEE, per germline. The CDR3 is 16 amino acids. J gave up 5 bases and V 4 bases, and 12 bases lay outside the gene matches. The CDR3, as DNA: TGTGCCAGCAGCCCACGGACAGGGCCGAACAGAGATACGCAGTATTTT. Its translation is CASSPRTGPNRDTQYF.

In this sample, this clone turned up once. The gene calls are TRBV15 and TRBJ2-2, with D tentatively TRBD2 (5 bases). The CDR3 length is 17 residues. CDR1 is LNHNV and CDR2 is YYDKDF in the germline V gene (reference sequence). Trimming took off 1 base at V and 4 bases at J, with 16 bases between the two ends. CDR3 protein: CATSRGPVGSVTGELFF. The CDR3 DNA reads as TGTGCCACCAGCAGAGGTCCCGTCGGTAGCGTCACCGGGGAGCTGTTTTTT.

The chain combines TRBV5-1 with TRBJ2-1; 7 positions agree with TRBD2. The J segment lost 14 bases and the V segment lost 3 bases, leaving 11 bases of the junction unmatched. CDR1 SGHRS and CDR2 YFSETQ come from the germline V gene. The CDR3 sequence is 13 residues long. The CDR3 protein is CASSSGLVMSKFF. The CDR3 nucleotides are TGCGCCAGCAGCTCCGGACTAGTCATGAGCAAGTTCTTC.

This sequence joins TRBV27 and TRBJ2-4; tentatively, D is TRBD2 (6 bases). CDR1 is MNHEY, CDR2 SMNVEV, per germline (reference sequence). This CDR3 spans 19 amino acids. The V end was cut by 0 bases, the J end by 0 bases, with 18 bases between. The CDR3 coding sequence is TGTGCCAGCAGTTTATCTATGGCGGACGGGGGTTTAGCCAAAAACATTCAGTACTTC. Translation gives CASSLSMADGGLAKNIQYF.

This chain uses TRBV29-1 with TRBJ1-2, with a possible D match to TRBD1 (5 bases). Germline lookup yields CDR1 SQVTM and CDR2 ANQGSEA. The V end lost 3 bases, the J end lost 0 bases, and 17 bases lay between the germline ends. CDR3 length: 16 residues. CDR3 nucleotides: TGCAGCGTTGAGGTCGGCTTGGGACGTCCTAACTATGGCTACACCTTC. It encodes CSVEVGLGRPNYGYTF.

This clone was seen just once. The chain combines TRBV30 with TRBJ2-7; 11 bases agree with TRBD2. Germline loops: CDR1 GTSNPN, CDR2 SVGIG (reference sequence). With 5 bases clipped from V and 6 bases from J, the junction kept 9 bases outside the gene matches. This CDR3 spans 14 amino acids. The CDR3 nucleotides read TGTGCCTGGGTTACTAGCGGGGGTTCAGGCGAGCAGTACTTC. Encoded protein: CAWVTSGGSGEQYF.

The chain recombines TRBV15 with TRBJ1-1, with 8 bases identical to TRBD1. Per germline, CDR1 LNHNV and CDR2 YYDKDF (reference sequence). CDR3 length: 16 residues. The V gene end was trimmed by 6 bases and the J gene end by 0 bases; junction bases not matched to a gene: 9. In DNA form, the CDR3 reads TGTGCCACCAGTCTTCCGAAGACAGGGGTGAACACTGAAGCTTTCTTT. Translated, it gives CATSLPKTGVNTEAFF.

The J gene is TRBJ2-5, the V gene TRBV14; no reliable D call. Trimming left V 0 bases short and J 5 bases short, with 4 bases between. Looked up from germline, CDR1 is SGHDN and CDR2 is FVKESK. The CDR3 is made up of 12 amino acids. The CDR3 DNA sequence: TGTGCCAGCAGCCAAGACGTCGAGACCCAGTACTTC. This translates into CASSQDVETQYF.

The genes are TRBV27 and TRBJ2-1, with TRBD2 identical over 10 bases. This CDR3 spans 15 amino acids. V lost 5 bases, J lost 7 bases, and 8 bases stayed unmatched. In germline, CDR1 is MNHEY, CDR2 SMNVEV (reference sequence). The CDR3 DNA is TGTGCCAGCAGTGATCTAGCGGGAGATGGAAATGAGCAGTTCTTC. Residues: CASSDLAGDGNEQFF.

In its sample, this clone was seen once. The chain uses TRBV9 and TRBJ2-5; D is ambiguous. V was trimmed by 0 bases and J by 7 bases, leaving 10 bases between them. The CDR3 covers 13 residues. Germline CDR1 is SGDLS and CDR2 is YYNGEE. CDR3 in amino acids: CASSVGVGSTQYF. In DNA, the CDR3 is TGTGCCAGCAGCGTAGGAGTCGGTTCGACCCAGTACTTC.

V and J are TRBV4-2 and TRBJ2-5, with TRBD2 matching 8 bases. The V gene's germline CDR1 is LGHNA and CDR2 YNFKEQ. With V trimmed by 0 bases and J by 5 bases, 8 bases remained unmatched. The length of the CDR3 is 16 residues. In nucleotides, the CDR3 is TGTGCCAGCAGCCAAGATCGGGGAGCGGGAGCGGAGACCCAGTACTTC. Protein product: CASSQDRGAGAETQYF.

Concerning this clone: Sequence at one end of the junction differs from germline and may be a read error. The chain joins TRBV12-5 to TRBJ2-5; D is uncertain. The V gene's germline CDR1 is LGHNT and CDR2 FRNRAP. The CDR3 has 16 residues. The CDR3 coding sequence is TGTGCTAGTGGTTTTGATCCACAACCTAGTCAAGGGACCCAGTACTTC. Translated: CASGFDPQPSQGTQYF.

The V call is TRBV7-8, the J call TRBJ1-4; weak D call: TRBD1 (6 bases). Trimming removed 2 bases at V and 10 bases at J, with 29 bases between. CDR1 is SGHVS, CDR2 FQNEAQ, per germline. This CDR3 is built from 19 residues. CDR3 coding DNA: TGTGCCAGCAGCTTATATCCGTGGGTGGGCGGACAGACCGAGGGAAAACTGTTTTTT. Translation: CASSLYPWVGGQTEGKLFF. The full variable domain, with the rest looked up from reference TRBV7-8 and TRBJ1-4, is GAGVSQSPRYKVAKRGQDVALRCDPISGHVSLFWYQQALGQGPEFLTYFQNEAQLDKSGLPSDRFFAERPEGSVSTLKIQRTQQEDSAVYLCASSLYPWVGGQTEGKLFFGSGTQLSVL.

This chain links TRBV5-6 with TRBJ1-4, with 10 bases identical to TRBD1. Germline loops: CDR1 SGHDT, CDR2 YYEEEE. The CDR3 has 16 amino acids. V lost 4 bases and J lost 7; bases outside the gene matches: 10. The chain's CDR3 is CASSRKKTGGSEKLFF. CDR3 sequence (DNA): TGTGCCAGCAGCCGAAAAAAGACAGGGGGCAGTGAAAAACTGTTTTTT.

The genes are TRBV4-2 and TRBJ2-1, with 12 bases that match TRBD2. V was pared by 1 base and J by 7 bases, with 11 bases of the junction left unmatched. The length of the CDR3 is 18 residues. From germline, CDR1 is LGHNA and CDR2 YNFKEQ. CDR3 loop: CASSQAPPSSGGANEQFF. The CDR3 DNA is TGTGCCAGCAGCCAAGCGCCCCCATCTAGCGGGGGGGCGAATGAGCAGTTCTTC.

The V call is TRBV28, the J call TRBJ2-4; D might be TRBD1 (7 bases). V was shortened by 5 bases and J by 4 bases, with 15 bases between the two germline ends. The CDR3 runs to 15 residues. CDR1 and CDR2 from the germline V gene are MDHEN and SYDVKM. The CDR3, as DNA: TGTGCCAGCAGTGCGGGACAGCCTCTAAAAAACATTCAGTACTTC. This encodes CASSAGQPLKNIQYF. The variable domain in full, completed from reference TRBV28 and TRBJ2-4, reads DVKVTQSSRYLVKRTGEKVFLECVQDMDHENMFWYRQDPGLGLRLIYFSYDVKMKEKGDIPEGYSVSREKKERFSLILESASTNQTSMYLCASSAGQPLKNIQYFGAGTRLSVL.

The V call is TRBV29-1, the J call TRBJ1-1; the match to TRBD1 covers 8 bases. The length of the CDR3 is 11 residues. V lost 4 bases to trimming and J lost 11 bases; unmatched junction nucleotides: 6. Per the germline V gene, CDR1 is SQVTM and CDR2 is ANQGSEA. CDR3 amino acids: CSVGQGLGAFF. In DNA form, the CDR3 reads TGCAGCGTTGGACAGGGGCTGGGGGCTTTCTTT.

The CDR3 sequence: CASSEAPWDPAANYGYTF. CDR3 in DNA: TGTGCCAGCAGTGAAGCCCCTTGGGACCCAGCTGCTAACTATGGCTACACCTTC. This chain uses TRBV2 with TRBJ1-2; D is perhaps TRBD1 (5 bases). V lost 0 bases and J 0 bases, leaving 17 bases between the germline ends. The CDR3 length is 18 residues. Germline CDR1 is SNHLY and CDR2 is FYNNEI.

The chain is built from TRBV27 and TRBJ1-1; D is ambiguous. CDR1 is MNHEY, CDR2 SMNVEV, per germline (reference sequence). The CDR3 runs 14 residues. The V and J ends lost 2 bases and 3 bases respectively, with 10 bases between them. Written as DNA, the CDR3 is TGTGCCAGCAGTTTAGAAGGGCCACACACTGAAGCTTTCTTT. It is translated as CASSLEGPHTEAFF.